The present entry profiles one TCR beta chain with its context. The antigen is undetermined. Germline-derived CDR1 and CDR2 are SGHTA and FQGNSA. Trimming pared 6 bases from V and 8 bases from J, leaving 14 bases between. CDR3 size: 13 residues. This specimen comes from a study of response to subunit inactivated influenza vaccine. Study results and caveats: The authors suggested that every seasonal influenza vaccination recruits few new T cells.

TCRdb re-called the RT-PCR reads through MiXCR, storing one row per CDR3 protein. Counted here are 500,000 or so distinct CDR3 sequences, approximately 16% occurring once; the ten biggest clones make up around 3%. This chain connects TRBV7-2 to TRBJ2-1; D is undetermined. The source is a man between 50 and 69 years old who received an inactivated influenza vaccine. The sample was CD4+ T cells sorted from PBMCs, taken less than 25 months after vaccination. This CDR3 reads CASRLMGFDEQFF. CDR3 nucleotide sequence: TGTGCCAGCAGATTAATGGGGTTCGATGAGCAGTTCTTC. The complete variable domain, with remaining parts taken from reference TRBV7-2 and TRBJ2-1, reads GAGVSQSPSNKVTEKGKDVELRCDPISGHTALYWYRQSLGQGLEFLIYFQGNSAPDKSGLPSDRFSAERTGGSVSTLTIQRTQQEDSAVYLCASRLMGFDEQFFGPGTRLTVL.